One and the same sample provided the 27 T cell receptor beta chains below, sequenced in a study of cytomegalovirus exposure and HLA in healthy donors. The PCR ran on 60 Vbeta and 13 Jbeta primers. Profiling relied on immunoSEQ multiplex PCR, and the TCRdb table lists in-frame clones only, not all of them. Among 150,000 to 200,000 clones, approximately 85% were seen once, and the ten largest hold under 1%. Sequencing used PBMCs. These receptors were taken from a girl aged 2-10 years in good health and CMV-seropositive.

The rearrangement joins TRBV28 to TRBJ2-5; 8 bases are a match to TRBD2. CDR1 is MDHEN, CDR2 SYDVKM, per germline. V dropped 5 bases and J dropped 1; count of bases not matched to a gene: 9. This CDR3 comprises 16 residues. This CDR3 reads CASSTQRETIQETQYF. CDR3 coding DNA: TGTGCCAGCAGTACCCAGCGGGAGACCATCCAAGAGACCCAGTACTTC.

This clone occurred once. The chain couples TRBV12-2 to TRBJ1-1; TRBD1, the table's D call, was not compared with the DNA. TRBV12-2 has pseudogene status. CDR3 length equals 18 residues. The CDR3 protein is CASRLIPQDSGLNTEAFF. The CDR3 bases are TGTGCAAGTCGCTTGATACCACAGGATTCAGGACTGAACACTGAAGCTTTCTTT.

The rearrangement uses TRBV4-1 and TRBJ2-5; 11 bases are shared with TRBD2. The CDR3 runs to 18 residues. The V gene end was trimmed by 1 base and the J gene end by 3 bases; junction bases not matched to a gene: 10. Germline V lookup: CDR1 MGHRA, CDR2 YSYEKL. For the CDR3, the DNA is TGCGCCAGCAGCCAAGGAAGAGCTAGCGGGAGGAGAAAAGAGACCCAGTACTTC. Protein: CASSQGRASGRRKETQYF.

The V gene is TRBV15, the J gene TRBJ1-4; D is unclear. The CDR3 loop spans 12 amino acids. V lost 0 bases, J lost 7 bases, and 3 bases lay in between. CDR1 is LNHNV and CDR2 is YYDKDF in the germline V gene (reference sequence). CDR3 residues: CATSRDSEKLFF. The CDR3 DNA reads TGTGCCACCAGCAGAGATAGTGAAAAACTGTTTTTT.

The chain couples TRBV9 to TRBJ1-6, with no clear D. The germline V gene has CDR1 SGDLS and CDR2 YYNGEE. The CDR3 totals 16 residues. V lost 3 bases, J lost 7 bases, and 17 bases lay in between. CDR3 sequence reads: CASSALEVKENSPLHF. DNA for the CDR3: TGTGCCAGCAGCGCCCTAGAAGTGAAGGAAAATTCACCCCTCCACTTT.

This clone was found a few times. V and J are TRBV5-6 and TRBJ2-6; 9 positions match TRBD1. V lost 1 base, J lost 0 bases, and 8 bases stayed unmatched. The CDR3 contains 19 residues. Germline assignment: CDR1 SGHDT and CDR2 YYEEEE. CDR3 amino acids: CASSLIPGTGFSGANVLTF. The DNA for the CDR3 is TGTGCCAGCAGCTTGATCCCCGGGACAGGGTTCTCTGGGGCCAACGTCCTGACTTTC.

The J gene is TRBJ2-2, the V gene TRBV5-1, with D possibly matching TRBD1 (5 bases). The CDR3 spans 15 residues. Germline assignment: CDR1 SGHRS and CDR2 YFSETQ. V lost 4 bases to trimming and J lost 3 bases, with 13 bases between them. The CDR3 coding sequence is TGCGCCAGCAGCAAACCGGACACCGACACCGGGGAGCTGTTTTTT. Translated, it gives CASSKPDTDTGELFF.

This rearrangement joins TRBV29-1 to TRBJ2-5; TRBD2 aligns across 9 bases. CDR1 SQVTM and CDR2 ANQGSEA come from the germline V gene. The CDR3 has 14 amino acids. V shed 2 bases and J 1 base; nucleotides not matched to a gene: 2. CDR3 nucleotide sequence: TGCAGCGTTGAAACTAGCGGGTTCCAAGAGACCCAGTACTTC. Translating gives CSVETSGFQETQYF.

V gene TRBV5-1 combines with J gene TRBJ1-2; tentative D call: TRBD1 (6 bases). CDR3 length: 15 amino acids. CDR1 is SGHRS and CDR2 is YFSETQ in the germline V gene. V dropped 0 bases and J dropped 4 bases, with 13 bases sitting between them. Here the CDR3 reads CASSLVPGHRYGYTF. CDR3 nucleotide sequence: TGCGCCAGCAGCTTGGTCCCGGGACACCGCTATGGCTACACCTTC.

The chain has TRBV5-1 and TRBJ2-7; 10 bases map to TRBD1. Germline CDR1 and CDR2: SGHRS and YFSETQ. J lost 2 bases, V lost 1 base, and 6 bases had no gene match. The CDR3 runs to 16 residues. The CDR3 DNA follows: TGCGCCAGCAGCTTGACGCGACAGGGGGCCACCTACGAGCAGTACTTC. This sequence encodes CASSLTRQGATYEQYF.

The chain couples TRBV30 to TRBJ2-5, with 7 bases lining up with TRBD2. The CDR3 has 14 residues. Germline CDR1 and CDR2: GTSNPN and SVGIG (reference sequence). With 3 bases clipped from V and 2 bases from J, the junction kept 6 bases outside the gene matches. CDR3 nucleotide sequence: TGTGCCTGGAGGGTGGGAGGGACTCAAGAGACCCAGTACTTC. This gives the protein CAWRVGGTQETQYF.

This sequence joins TRBV19 and TRBJ1-5; D might be TRBD1 (6 bases). V shed 3 bases and J shed 2 bases, with 29 bases lying between them. Per the germline V gene, CDR1 is LNHDA and CDR2 is SQIVND (reference sequence). The CDR3 consists of 21 residues. CDR3 residues: CASSIGRAGALNRVGNQPQHF. CDR3 in DNA: TGTGCCAGTAGTATCGGCAGGGCAGGGGCCCTTAATAGGGTCGGCAATCAGCCCCAGCATTTT. Based on the CDR3 plus reference TRBV19 and TRBJ1-5, the full variable domain is DGGITQSPKYLFRKEGQNVTLSCEQNLNHDAMYWYRQDPGQGLRLIYYSQIVNDFQKGDIAEGYSVSREKKESFPLTVTSAQKNPTAFYLCASSIGRAGALNRVGNQPQHFGDGTRLSIL.

This clone was counted only a few times. This rearrangement joins TRBV30 to TRBJ1-5, with a weak D call TRBD1 (6 bases). V lost 2 bases and J 8 bases, leaving 16 bases between the germline ends. The CDR3 extends over 14 amino acids. CDR1 is GTSNPN and CDR2 is SVGIG in the germline V gene (reference sequence). CDR3 sequence (DNA): TGTGCCTGGAGTATGGGGGGGGGCGTGAAGCCCCAGCATTTT. The encoded protein is CAWSMGGGVKPQHF.

The rearrangement links TRBV7-3 to TRBJ1-2; tentative D call: TRBD1 (6 bases). Germline values: CDR1 SGHTA, CDR2 FQGTGA. This CDR3 has 13 residues. V was trimmed by 5 bases and J by 4 bases, leaving 11 bases between them. The CDR3 nucleotides are TGTGCCAGCAGCGCCACAGGGTCCTATGGCTACACCTTC. Protein: CASSATGSYGYTF.

This clone occurred once. Distinct nucleotide sequences in the sample also encode this CDR3. The V call is TRBV30, the J call TRBJ2-7; D unclear. V lost 0 bases and J lost 6, with 6 bases in between. The germline V gene has CDR1 GTSNPN and CDR2 SVGIG (reference sequence). This CDR3 has 11 residues. The CDR3 here is CAWSVGGEQYF. The CDR3 nucleotides read TGTGCCTGGAGTGTAGGCGGCGAGCAGTACTTC.

The chain couples TRBV30 to TRBJ1-5; D ambiguous. Germline CDR1 is GTSNPN and CDR2 is SVGIG (reference sequence). There are 12 residues in the CDR3. Trimming left V 5 bases short and J 6 bases short, with 11 bases between. CDR3 sequence (DNA): TGTGCCTGGGCGAGGGCGGGTCAGCCCCAGCATTTT. Translated: CAWARAGQPQHF.

The chain uses TRBV19 and TRBJ2-6, with TRBD1 identical over 8 bases. The V gene's germline CDR1 is LNHDA and CDR2 SQIVND (reference sequence). Losses at the gene ends were 7 bases for V and 1 base for J; bases not matched to a gene: 6. The CDR3 has 16 residues. CDR3 DNA: TGTGCCAGTACAGACAGGGGCTCGTCTGGGGCCAACGTCCTGACTTTC. Translation gives CASTDRGSSGANVLTF.

This clone was recorded only once. This chain links TRBV18 with TRBJ1-1, with D uncertain. The CDR3 sequence is 14 residues long. The germline V gene encodes CDR1 KGHSH and CDR2 LQKENI. Between the trimmed V and J ends, which lost 3 bases and 3 bases, there was a span of 11 bases. CDR3 protein: CASSPRVRDTEAFF. Here the CDR3 DNA reads TGTGCCAGCTCACCCCGGGTGCGGGACACTGAAGCTTTCTTT.

The chain joins TRBV6-1 to TRBJ2-2; TRBD2 matches 11 bases. The CDR3 consists of 15 residues. V was clipped by 5 bases and J by 6 bases; unmatched bases: 5. Germline-derived CDR1 and CDR2 are MNHNS and SASEGT. The CDR3 sequence: CASSPSGLAAGELFF. In nucleotides, the CDR3 is TGTGCCAGCAGTCCATCGGGACTAGCGGCCGGGGAGCTGTTTTTT.

This clone showed up just a few times. Other nucleotide sequences from this sample produce the same CDR3. CDR3 loop: CAWSPTYNEQFF. Written as DNA, the CDR3 is TGTGCCTGGAGTCCTACCTACAATGAGCAGTTCTTC. The chain joins TRBV30 to TRBJ2-1; D remains ambiguous. This CDR3 has 12 amino acids. Germline loops: CDR1 GTSNPN, CDR2 SVGIG (reference sequence). V was shortened by 2 bases and J by 2 bases, with 4 bases between the two germline ends.

The rearrangement joins TRBV2 to TRBJ2-7, with 11 bases identical to TRBD1. Looked up from germline, CDR1 is SNHLY and CDR2 is FYNNEI. With 3 bases clipped from V and 3 bases from J, the junction kept 4 bases outside the gene matches. This CDR3 is 15 amino acids long. The CDR3 bases are TGTGCCAGCAGTGACAGGACAGGGGGCATCTACGAGCAGTACTTC. Protein: CASSDRTGGIYEQYF.

This rearrangement joins TRBV4-1 to TRBJ2-5; TRBD2 agrees at 7 bases. CDR1 and CDR2 (germline): MGHRA, YSYEKL. With 0 bases clipped from V and 2 bases from J, the junction kept 6 bases outside the gene matches. This CDR3 is built from 16 residues. The CDR3 loop reads CASSQEASGFQETQYF. CDR3 DNA sequence: TGCGCCAGCAGCCAAGAGGCTAGCGGATTTCAAGAGACCCAGTACTTC.

The chain links TRBV7-8 to TRBJ1-4; a possible D gene is TRBD1 (6 bases). The CDR3 contains 15 residues. Trimming cost V 3 bases and J 4 bases, with 12 bases left between them. Germline V gene sequence: CDR1 SGHVS, CDR2 FQNEAQ. CDR3 nucleotides: TGTGCCAGCAGCTTTACAGGGCAGGGTAATGAAAAACTGTTTTTT. This gives the protein CASSFTGQGNEKLFF.

This clone was recorded a few times. The V call is TRBV5-1, the J call TRBJ1-3; TRBD1 aligns across 8 bases. The V gene's germline CDR1 is SGHRS and CDR2 YFSETQ. The trim removed 3 bases at V and 2 bases at J, leaving 4 bases unmatched. The CDR3 sequence is 15 residues long. The DNA for the CDR3 is TGCGCCAGCAGCTACGGACAGGGACCTGGAAACACCATATATTTT. Translating gives CASSYGQGPGNTIYF. The entire variable domain, with the rest obtained from reference TRBV5-1 and TRBJ1-3, is as follows: KAGVTQTPRYLIKTRGQQVTLSCSPISGHRSVSWYQQTPGQGLQFLFEYFSETQRNKGNFPGRFSGRQFSNSRSEMNVSTLELGDSALYLCASSYGQGPGNTIYFGEGSWLTVV.

The rearrangement joins TRBV20-1 to TRBJ2-3; possible D gene TRBD2, 5 bases. This CDR3 has 10 amino acids. In germline, CDR1 is DFQATT, CDR2 SNEGSKA (reference sequence). V was shortened by 6 bases and J by 7 bases, with 8 bases between the two germline ends. CDR3 bases: TGCAGTGCCAGCGGATATACGCAGTATTTT. This codes for CSASGYTQYF.

The J gene is TRBJ2-7, the V gene TRBV6-5; 7 nucleotides agree with TRBD1. J lost 5 bases, V lost 1 base, and 11 bases had no gene match. Germline V gene lookup returns CDR1 MNHEY and CDR2 SVGAGI. This CDR3 is built from 16 residues. CDR3 sequence (DNA): TGTGCCAGCAGTTACTTTTACAGGGGCGGGCGGAACGAGCAGTACTTC. It yields the protein CASSYFYRGGRNEQYF.

This clone occurred once. The chain is built from TRBV5-1 and TRBJ2-5, with 10 bases fitting TRBD2. The germline gives CDR1 SGHRS, CDR2 YFSETQ. Trimming removed 4 bases from V and 5 bases from J; junction bases left unmatched: 11. The CDR3 covers 16 residues. CDR3 nucleotide sequence: TGCGCCAGCAGCCGGACTAGCGGAGGGGGCCACGAGACCCAGTACTTC. Its translation: CASSRTSGGGHETQYF. The variable domain in full, with the rest retrieved from reference TRBV5-1 and TRBJ2-5, is KAGVTQTPRYLIKTRGQQVTLSCSPISGHRSVSWYQQTPGQGLQFLFEYFSETQRNKGNFPGRFSGRQFSNSRSEMNVSTLELGDSALYLCASSRTSGGGHETQYFGPGTRLLVL.